The clone carrying this T cell receptor beta chain was seen a few times. Antigen specificity is unknown. The data are from a study of T cell responses to AZD1222 COVID-19 vaccine. The overall study: Some second doses came at about 4 weeks and others at about 12 weeks; these were pooled. Whole-study results and caveats: Seropositive status at baseline applied to only a handful of AZD1222 recipients.

Libraries were prepared by immunoSEQ multiplex PCR; TCRdb keeps only in-frame clonotypes and omits some of them. The sample has 150,000 or so clones; 88% are singletons. The CDR3 spans 14 residues. Trimming left V 4 bases short and J 0 bases short, with 9 bases between. Germline CDR1 and CDR2: MNHEY and SVGEGT. The V gene is TRBV6-2 or TRBV6-3, the J gene TRBJ1-2; D is ambiguous. The TCR comes from an adult in good health. Sequences were derived from peripheral blood, sampled on day 0 of AZD1222 vaccination. CDR3 coding DNA: TGTGCCAGCAGTTTTTCCACCACTAACTATGGCTACACCTTC. The encoded protein is CASSFSTTNYGYTF.